This TCR beta chain was identified in a study of T cell repertoires in cytomegalovirus infection. Each CDR3 protein gets one entry after TCRdb re-called the reads with MiXCR. The table records about 120,000 distinct CDR3 sequences, roughly 30% of them present only once. This clonotype was observed at least ten times. Its antigen is currently unknown. The CDR3 runs 15 residues. In germline, CDR1 is ENHRY, CDR2 SYGVKD. The V segment lost 3 bases and the J segment 5 bases; nucleotides outside the gene matches: 8. The sample here was CD8+ T cells from cultured PBMCs, taken from culture after CMV antigen stimulation. This receptor was identified in a human donor in good health (CMV status not recorded). Some clones in this sample may be carry-over from other donors' samples. The chain joins TRBV10-3 to TRBJ1-1; 8 bases fit TRBD1. CDR3 DNA: TGTGCCATCAGTGAAGCGACAGGGGTCGAGACTGAAGCTTTCTTT. Translated, it gives CAISEATGVETEAFF.